This T cell receptor (beta chain) is from a study of blood T cell repertoires in COVID-19. On the study more broadly: The origin of the acute and convalescent COVID-19 samples was the United States, Italy and Spain. Sources were T cells, B-cell-depleted T cells, or PBMCs; the material itself was cDNA or gDNA.

In the authors' methods: Reference gene primer amplification gave estimated nucleated cell counts. The data were produced by immunoSEQ multiplex PCR, yet TCRdb's version contains in-frame clones alone and is incomplete. Clonal size and the V and J genes are those of that table, whereas D and trimming came from the DNA. The table lists under 250,000 clones, roughly 83% of them singletons, with 5.5% to 6.5% in the top ten. CDR1 and CDR2 from the germline V gene are MDHEN and SYDVKM. The CDR3 spans 11 residues. After removal of 6 bases from V and 7 bases from J, the junction contained 2 bases not matched to a gene. Recruited during active infection, patients (from Seattle) were subsequently followed longitudinally.

V and J are TRBV28 and TRBJ1-2; 7 bases match TRBD1. The receptor was derived from a woman of 80 years or more with COVID-19, enrolled during active disease. Sequenced input: peripheral blood. The CDR3 sequence: CASRPGGGYTF. CDR3 nucleotides: TGTGCCAGCAGACCAGGGGGTGGCTACACCTTC.